These T cell receptor beta chains were read from a single sample in a study of Ad26.COV2.S vaccination and SARS-CoV-2 variants. Data came from immunoSEQ multiplex PCR; TCRdb stores just in-frame clones and leaves some out. The sample carries 440,000 or so clones, 90% recorded once. The sample in question was peripheral blood, obtained in a trial of Ad26.COV2.S vaccine versus placebo. The receptors were sampled from a person between 18 and 60 years old who received the Ad26.COV2.S COVID-19 vaccine or a placebo. Both conserved end residues are part of each CDR3. The order of the fields is J gene, V gene, D gene, clone size, CDR3 length, CDR3 protein, CDR3 DNA. The D gene is left open where the match is weak. Only some rows state a clone size, as once, few, many or a class for expanded clones.

>TRBJ1-4|TRBV28|-|few|15
CASSIQGIGNEKLFF
TGTGCCAGCAGTATTCAGGGAATCGGTAATGAAAAACTGTTTTTT
>TRBJ1-3|TRBV9|TRBD1|-|13
CASSVAGGHTIYF
TGTGCCAGCAGCGTAGCAGGGGGACACACCATATATTTT
>TRBJ2-7|TRBV5-5|TRBD2|-|15
CASSLGPSGEYEQYF
TGTGCCAGCAGCTTGGGGCCTAGCGGAGAGTACGAGCAGTACTTC
>TRBJ1-6|TRBV4-1|TRBD1|-|17
CASSHDRGRIGNSPLHF
TGCGCCAGCAGCCACGACAGGGGAAGGATCGGAAATTCACCCCTCCACTTT
>TRBJ2-5|TRBV5-6|TRBD2|-|16
CASSLGLAGTQETQYF
TGTGCCAGCAGCTTGGGACTAGCGGGTACTCAAGAGACCCAGTACTTC
>TRBJ2-1|TRBV27|-|-|12
CASSFPGIPQFF
TGTGCCAGCAGTTTTCCCGGGATACCGCAGTTCTTC
>TRBJ1-5|TRBV7-8|TRBD1|-|14
CASRRQGSDQPQHF
TGTGCCAGCAGACGACAGGGTTCCGATCAGCCCCAGCATTTT
>TRBJ1-1|TRBV28|-|-|14
CASSRHRRNTEAFF
TGTGCCAGCAGCCGCCACCGACGGAACACTGAAGCTTTCTTT
>TRBJ2-3|TRBV10-3|-|-|11
CASQVTDTQYF
TGTGCCAGCCAAGTCACAGATACGCAGTATTTT
>TRBJ2-7|TRBV10-1|TRBD1|-|16
CASSDRGQGPPSEQYF
TGCGCCAGCAGTGATAGGGGACAGGGGCCCCCGTCCGAGCAGTACTTC
>TRBJ1-2|TRBV6-5|-|-|13
CASSQISNYGYTF
TGTGCCAGCAGCCAGATTTCTAACTATGGCTACACCTTC
>TRBJ2-1|TRBV15|TRBD2|-|16
CATSTLTSGSDNEQFF
TGTGCCACCAGCACCCTGACTAGCGGGAGCGACAATGAGCAGTTCTTC
>TRBJ2-7|TRBV27|TRBD1|-|15
CASSPSTGSSYEQYF
TGTGCCAGCAGTCCTTCGACAGGGAGCTCCTACGAGCAGTACTTC
>TRBJ2-7|TRBV24-1|TRBD1|-|14
CATSDTTGSYEQYF
TGTGCCACCAGTGACACGACAGGGAGCTACGAGCAGTACTTC
>TRBJ1-5|TRBV7-2|TRBD1|-|13
CASRGQTNQPQHF
TGTGCCAGCAGGGGACAGACCAATCAGCCCCAGCATTTT
>TRBJ2-5|TRBV7-6|-|-|12
CASSHPAETQYF
TGTGCCAGCAGCCACCCCGCGGAGACCCAGTACTTC
>TRBJ2-7|TRBV18|TRBD2|-|17
CASSPNSPGTTTYEQYF
TGTGCCAGCTCACCAAACTCCCCCGGGACTACAACCTACGAGCAGTACTTC
>TRBJ2-1|TRBV11-2|-|-|14
CASSTRDSYNEQFF
TGTGCCAGCAGCACCCGGGATTCCTACAATGAGCAGTTCTTC
>TRBJ2-3|TRBV4-3|-|-|16
CASSRQGTPSTDTQYF
TGCGCCAGCAGCCGCCAAGGGACGCCTAGCACAGATACGCAGTATTTT
>TRBJ2-5|TRBV2|-|-|13
CASSDPGGGTQYF
TGTGCCAGCAGTGACCCCGGGGGAGGGACCCAGTACTTC
>TRBJ2-2|TRBV19|TRBD2|once|13
CASGAGVGGELFF
TGTGCCAGTGGAGCGGGAGTCGGCGGGGAGCTGTTTTTT
>TRBJ2-7|TRBV21-1|-|-|15
CASSKSGQGHREQYF
TGTGCCAGCAGCAAATCCGGACAGGGTCATCGGGAGCAGTACTTC
>TRBJ1-2|TRBV2|TRBD1|-|14
CASSVKQGASGYTF
TGTGCCAGCAGTGTAAAACAGGGGGCCAGTGGCTACACCTTC
>TRBJ2-3|TRBV11-3|TRBD1|-|15
CASSLRTGNTDTQYF
TGTGCCAGCAGCCTAAGGACAGGGAACACAGATACGCAGTATTTT
>TRBJ1-1|TRBV7-9|-|-|16
CASSLVFETWDTEAFF
TGTGCCAGCAGCTTAGTTTTTGAGACGTGGGACACTGAAGCTTTCTTT
>TRBJ1-6|TRBV25-1|TRBD1|-|14
CASSDDRGDTPLHF
TGTGCCAGCAGTGACGACAGGGGGGATACCCCCCTCCACTTT
>TRBJ1-4|TRBV6-5|-|-|14
CASSPQGGTEKLFF
TGTGCCAGCAGCCCACAGGGAGGAACGGAAAAACTGTTTTTT
>TRBJ2-1|TRBV19|TRBD2|once|15
CASSMWRERDNEQFF
TGTGCCAGTAGTATGTGGCGGGAGAGAGACAATGAGCAGTTCTTC
>TRBJ1-2|TRBV18|-|-|14
CASSPTFSGDDYTF
TGTGCCAGCTCACCAACCTTCTCAGGGGACGACTACACCTTC
>TRBJ1-3|TRBV25-1|-|-|15
CASSASTGSGNTIYF
TGTGCCAGCAGTGCGTCGACAGGCTCTGGAAACACCATATATTTT
>TRBJ2-2|TRBV11-2|TRBD2|-|16
CASSLILGTSSGELFF
TGTGCCAGCAGCTTAATCCTGGGGACTAGCTCCGGGGAGCTGTTTTTT
>TRBJ1-1|TRBV10-3|TRBD1|-|20
CAISESRARTGGDPGGEAFF
TGTGCCATCAGTGAGTCGAGGGCCCGTACAGGGGGCGACCCAGGTGGTGAAGCTTTCTTT
>TRBJ2-3|TRBV19|TRBD2|once|17
CASSIMGGTIRPDTQYF
TGTGCCAGTAGTATAATGGGGGGGACTATTCGACCAGATACGCAGTATTTT